The clone carrying this TCR beta chain was seen at least ten times. What it binds is unknown. TCRdb fed the 5' RACE reads into MiXCR, producing one record per CDR3 protein. The profile shows around 44,000 distinct CDR3 sequences, roughly 15% of them singletons. This CDR3 comprises 13 residues. The V and J ends lost 6 bases and 0 bases respectively, with 8 bases between them. Germline CDR1 is MNHEY and CDR2 is SVGAGI. The data derive from a study of neurological immune-mediated disorders. Study conclusions and caveats: Private repertoires in all groups were suggested by the finding that expanded clones across subjects shared no CDR3 amino acid sequences.

This receptor was obtained from a woman aged 55-70 years with HTLV-1-associated myelopathy (HAM/TSP). The V call is TRBV6-5, the J call TRBJ2-5; D possibly corresponds to TRBD1 (5 bases). The sequencing sample was made of CD4+ T cells from blood. The CDR3 spells CASRTGYQETQYF. As DNA, the CDR3 is TGTGCCAGCAGAACAGGATACCAAGAGACCCAGTACTTC.